These 27 T cell receptor beta chains share one sample of origin, sequenced in a study of blood T cell repertoires in COVID-19. Only in-frame clones appear in the TCRdb table, and some are missing; sequencing was by immunoSEQ multiplex PCR. The sample includes about 120,000 clones, about nine tenths of them seen just once. Sequenced input: peripheral blood. These TCRs come from a man aged 40-49 years with acute or convalescent COVID-19.

The gene calls are TRBV18 and TRBJ2-2, with D unclear. Germline CDR1 KGHSH, CDR2 LQKENI. The CDR3 length is 14 residues. V lost 3 bases and J lost 1, with 6 bases in between. CDR3 amino acids: CASSPRQNTGELFF. DNA for the CDR3: TGTGCCAGCTCACCTCGACAGAACACCGGGGAGCTGTTTTTT.

The chain is built from TRBV4-2 and TRBJ2-3; 9 nucleotides align to TRBD2. There are 15 residues in the CDR3. The V segment lost 0 bases and the J segment 6 bases; nucleotides outside the gene matches: 4. Germline values: CDR1 LGHNA, CDR2 YNFKEQ. CDR3 loop: CASSQEASGKDTQYF. In nucleotides, the CDR3 is TGTGCCAGCAGCCAAGAGGCTAGCGGGAAGGATACGCAGTATTTT.

This clone was seen just once. The chain recombines TRBV19 with TRBJ1-1; the match to TRBD1 covers 8 bases. With 5 bases clipped from V and 1 base from J, the junction kept 9 bases outside the gene matches. Germline V gene lookup returns CDR1 LNHDA and CDR2 SQIVND (reference sequence). This CDR3 spans 16 amino acids. The CDR3 DNA sequence: TGTGCCAGTAGTGCCGACGACAGGGGTGGGAACACTGAAGCTTTCTTT. The encoded protein is CASSADDRGGNTEAFF.

The chain uses TRBV19 and TRBJ1-5, with 9 bases identical to TRBD1. Germline lookup yields CDR1 LNHDA and CDR2 SQIVND (reference sequence). After removal of 9 bases from V and 1 base from J, the junction contained 1 base not matched to a gene. The length of the CDR3 is 13 residues. The DNA for the CDR3 is TGTGCCAGCGGGACAGGGAGCAATCAGCCCCAGCATTTT. Residues: CASGTGSNQPQHF.

Only one count was recorded for this clone. The chain couples TRBV30 to TRBJ1-5, with D hard to call. The CDR3 is 15 amino acids. Germline CDR1 GTSNPN, CDR2 SVGIG (reference sequence). The V and J ends lost 3 bases and 5 bases respectively, with 17 bases between them. This CDR3 reads CAWSHPGGSHQPQHF. In nucleotides, the CDR3 is TGTGCCTGGAGCCACCCGGGAGGGAGTCATCAGCCCCAGCATTTT.

This clone came up a few times. The chain recombines TRBV27 with TRBJ2-3; TRBD2 agrees at 7 bases. J lost 0 bases, V lost 7 bases, and 10 bases had no gene match. The CDR3 spans 16 residues. Germline V gene lookup returns CDR1 MNHEY and CDR2 SMNVEV (reference sequence). The CDR3 loop reads CASKILSGASTDTQYF. CDR3 sequence (DNA): TGTGCCAGCAAAATTCTGAGCGGGGCAAGCACAGATACGCAGTATTTT.

The genes are TRBV5-1 and TRBJ2-1; tentative D call: TRBD2 (6 bases). Trimming took 0 bases from V and 6 from J, leaving 16 bases between them. The V gene's germline CDR1 is SGHRS and CDR2 YFSETQ. The CDR3 is made up of 16 amino acids. CDR3 nucleotides: TGCGCCAGCAGCTTGGGGTTTGCTAGCGCGGTCAATGAGCAGTTCTTC. It is translated as CASSLGFASAVNEQFF. The full variable domain, with the rest looked up from reference TRBV5-1 and TRBJ2-1, is KAGVTQTPRYLIKTRGQQVTLSCSPISGHRSVSWYQQTPGQGLQFLFEYFSETQRNKGNFPGRFSGRQFSNSRSEMNVSTLELGDSALYLCASSLGFASAVNEQFFGPGTRLTVL.

The chain joins TRBV5-1 to TRBJ2-5; no reliable D call. CDR3 length equals 13 residues. Germline V lookup: CDR1 SGHRS, CDR2 YFSETQ. The ends were cut back, 2 bases at V and 4 bases at J, with 9 bases in the middle. The CDR3 protein is CASSFPDLETQYF. CDR3 in DNA: TGCGCCAGCAGCTTTCCAGACTTAGAGACCCAGTACTTC.

The J gene is TRBJ1-6, the V gene TRBV3-1 (or the pseudogene TRBV3-2); no definite D call. Trimming cost V 5 bases and J 10 bases, with 15 bases left between them. CDR1 and CDR2 (germline): LGHDT, YNNKEL (reference sequence). The CDR3 totals 14 residues. The CDR3: CASSSRYISSPLHF. CDR3 coding DNA: TGTGCCAGCAGCAGCCGGTATATTTCATCACCCCTCCACTTT.

The table lists this clone with a count of one. This chain joins TRBV6-5 and TRBJ1-2; possibly TRBD1 for D (5 bases). This CDR3 region has 15 residues. Per germline, CDR1 MNHEY and CDR2 SVGAGI. The germline V and J ends were trimmed by 7 bases and 3 bases, with 18 bases remaining between them. The CDR3 nucleotides are TGTGCCAGCACCCGAGGAGGGGTCGGGGACTATGGCTACACCTTC. Translated, it gives CASTRGGVGDYGYTF.

This sequence joins TRBV5-1 and TRBJ2-1; the match to TRBD2 covers 7 bases. Germline CDR1 and CDR2: SGHRS and YFSETQ. Losses at the gene ends were 0 bases for V and 5 bases for J; bases not matched to a gene: 8. CDR3 length: 16 amino acids. This CDR3 reads CASSLGPASGNNEQFF. CDR3 nucleotide sequence: TGCGCCAGCAGCTTGGGGCCGGCTAGCGGAAACAATGAGCAGTTCTTC.

CDR3 loop: CASLQTGELFF. In DNA, the CDR3 is TGTGCCAGCCTCCAGACCGGGGAGCTGTTTTTT. The chain employs TRBV12-3 or TRBV12-4 and TRBJ2-2, with D unresolved. Trimming pared 8 bases from V and 5 bases from J, leaving 6 bases between. CDR3 length equals 11 residues.

The chain is built from TRBV7-9 and TRBJ2-1; TRBD2 aligns across 10 bases. The CDR3 runs 16 residues. Trimming removed 5 bases from V and 6 bases from J; junction bases left unmatched: 10. Germline V gene data show CDR1 as SEHNR and CDR2 as FQNEAQ (reference sequence). The DNA of the CDR3 is TGTGCCAGCAGCCTCCTGACTAGCGGGCATTCCAATGAGCAGTTCTTC. This encodes CASSLLTSGHSNEQFF. Full variable domain (missing parts from reference TRBV7-9 and TRBJ2-1): DTGVSQNPRHKITKRGQNVTFRCDPISEHNRLYWYRQTLGQGPEFLTYFQNEAQLEKSRLLSDRFSAERPKGSFSTLEIQRTEQGDSAMYLCASSLLTSGHSNEQFFGPGTRLTVL.

The V call is TRBV18, the J call TRBJ2-5; 9 positions match TRBD1. V gave up 3 bases and J gave up 4 bases; unmatched junction bases: 6. The CDR3 is made up of 15 amino acids. From germline, CDR1 is KGHSH and CDR2 LQKENI. CDR3 loop: CASSPADRGGETQYF. CDR3 coding DNA: TGTGCCAGCTCACCCGCGGACAGGGGAGGAGAGACCCAGTACTTC.

This clone was seen a few times. This chain uses TRBV15 with TRBJ1-5, with unresolved D. The germline V gene encodes CDR1 LNHNV and CDR2 YYDKDF (reference sequence). CDR3 length: 15 amino acids. V was trimmed by 0 bases and J by 4 bases, leaving 10 bases between them. The CDR3 reads CATSRDRSINQPQHF. For the CDR3, the DNA is TGTGCCACCAGCAGAGATCGGTCGATAAATCAGCCCCAGCATTTT.

This sequence joins TRBV7-2 and TRBJ2-7; possibly TRBD2 for D (7 bases). Germline V gene data show CDR1 as SGHTA and CDR2 as FQGNSA. This CDR3 spans 15 amino acids. V was clipped by 4 bases and J by 6 bases, with 19 bases between them. The CDR3 DNA is TGTGCCAGCAGCTCCCAAATTGGGAGGGGGAGCGAGCAGTACTTC. The encoded protein is CASSSQIGRGSEQYF. The full variable domain, rest sourced from reference TRBV7-2 and TRBJ2-7, is GAGVSQSPSNKVTEKGKDVELRCDPISGHTALYWYRQSLGQGLEFLIYFQGNSAPDKSGLPSDRFSAERTGGSVSTLTIQRTQQEDSAVYLCASSSQIGRGSEQYFGPGTRLTVT.

There are many counts of this clone. CDR3 sequence: CASKTTGGVWDTQYF. In nucleotides, the CDR3 is TGTGCCAGCAAGACGACAGGGGGCGTGTGGGATACGCAGTATTTT. The genes are TRBV5-5 and TRBJ2-3, with TRBD1 matching over 10 bases. The germline CDR1 and CDR2 sequences are SGHKS and YYEKEE (reference sequence). This CDR3 region has 15 residues. The junction had 10 bases not matched to a gene; V was cut back by 6 bases and J by 6 bases. Filled out from reference TRBV5-5 and TRBJ2-3, the complete variable domain reads DAGVTQSPTHLIKTRGQQVTLRCSPISGHKSVSWYQQVLGQGPQFIFQYYEKEERGRGNFPDRFSARQFPNYSSELNVNALLLGDSALYLCASKTTGGVWDTQYFGPGTRLTVL.

The chain couples TRBV12-3 or TRBV12-4 to TRBJ1-5; a weak D match, TRBD1 (6 bases). With 7 bases removed from V and 7 bases from J, the gap between germline ends came to 11 bases. This CDR3 contains 12 residues. CDR3 amino acids: CASTTGWQPQHF. As DNA, the CDR3 is TGTGCCAGCACAACAGGGTGGCAGCCCCAGCATTTT.

The chain couples TRBV11-2 to TRBJ1-2, with 9 bases that match TRBD1. Germline values: CDR1 SGHAT, CDR2 FQNNGV. This CDR3 has 16 amino acids. The junction had 8 bases not matched to a gene; V was cut back by 1 base and J by 5 bases. The CDR3 reads CASSLVTGGAPYGYTF. The CDR3 nucleotides read TGTGCCAGCAGCTTAGTTACAGGGGGCGCCCCATATGGCTACACCTTC.

J is TRBJ1-5 and V is TRBV12-5, with a tentative D call TRBD1 (6 bases). The CDR3 is 16 residues long. The germline V gene encodes CDR1 LGHNT and CDR2 FRNRAP. Trimming removed 0 bases from V and 5 bases from J, with 14 bases in between. CDR3 loop: CASGLVVNREYQPQHF. The CDR3 DNA reads as TGTGCTAGTGGTTTGGTAGTTAACAGGGAATATCAGCCCCAGCATTTT.

The V gene is TRBV7-3, the J gene TRBJ1-1, with D possibly being TRBD1 (6 bases). The CDR3 is made up of 14 amino acids. Between the trimmed V and J ends, which lost 0 bases and 3 bases, there was a span of 8 bases. CDR1 is SGHTA and CDR2 is FQGTGA in the germline V gene. The CDR3 sequence: CASSLTRGYTEAFF. For the CDR3, the DNA is TGTGCCAGCAGCTTAACGAGGGGGTACACTGAAGCTTTCTTT.

J is TRBJ1-5 and V is TRBV6-6, with TRBD1 identical over 7 bases. Germline trimming cut 2 bases from V and 7 bases from J; bases unmatched to any gene: 5. Germline V gives CDR1 MNHNY, CDR2 SVGAGI (reference sequence). The CDR3 consists of 14 residues. The CDR3: CASSYDRDPQPQHF. CDR3 bases: TGTGCCAGCAGTTACGACAGGGACCCCCAGCCCCAGCATTTT.

There are a few counts of this clone. The rearrangement joins TRBV6-1 to TRBJ1-5; possible D gene TRBD1, 5 bases. The CDR3 is made up of 15 amino acids. Germline V lookup: CDR1 MNHNS, CDR2 SASEGT. V was trimmed by 3 bases and J by 4 bases, leaving 13 bases between them. CDR3 residues: CASSEGAGLNQPQHF. In DNA form, the CDR3 reads TGTGCCAGCAGTGAGGGTGCAGGGCTTAATCAGCCCCAGCATTTT.

Here the CDR3 DNA reads TGTGCCAGCAGTGCGGGGGGCGCGGATCAGCCCCAGCATTTT. Encoded protein: CASSAGGADQPQHF. The chain has TRBV6-2 or TRBV6-3 and TRBJ1-5, with D possibly TRBD1 on 6 matching bases. The CDR3 has 14 amino acids. The germline V gene has CDR1 MNHEY and CDR2 SVGEGT. V was clipped by 5 bases and J by 5 bases, with 13 bases between them.

This clone was detected only a few times. The genes are TRBV10-3 and TRBJ1-5; 10 positions match TRBD1. CDR1 and CDR2 (germline): ENHRY, SYGVKD. The CDR3 contains 14 residues. V lost 6 bases to trimming and J lost 4 bases; unmatched junction nucleotides: 3. In DNA, the CDR3 is TGTGCCATCAGGGGGACAGGGGATAATCAGCCCCAGCATTTT. Its translation: CAIRGTGDNQPQHF.

This clone appeared a few times. The V and J genes are TRBV27 and TRBJ2-7, with D perhaps TRBD1 (5 bases). The ends were cut back, 6 bases at V and 1 base at J, with 16 bases in the middle. The CDR3 runs to 15 residues. Germline V lookup: CDR1 MNHEY, CDR2 SMNVEV (reference sequence). The CDR3 DNA follows: TGTGCCAGCAGGGGCGGTTTGGGGCCATCCTACGAGCAGTACTTC. It translates to CASRGGLGPSYEQYF.

The chain employs TRBV5-4 and TRBJ1-5; weak D call: TRBD1 (6 bases). The CDR3 has 13 amino acids. Germline lookup yields CDR1 SGHNT and CDR2 YYREEE (reference sequence). Trimming stripped 4 bases from V and 4 bases from J, with 9 bases between. CDR3 region: CASSRDRNQPQHF. As DNA, the CDR3 is TGTGCCAGCAGCAGAGACAGGAATCAGCCCCAGCATTTT.